A selection of T cell receptor beta chains follows, all from one sample in a study of cytomegalovirus exposure and HLA in healthy donors. Clones were read by immunoSEQ multiplex PCR, and TCRdb kept only the in-frame ones, dropping some. The data show under 200,000 clones, 70% to 85% seen once. The specimen was PBMCs. These receptors were collected from a man aged 40-49 years in good health and CMV-seropositive. Both conserved end residues are part of each CDR3. Each record gives: clone size, D gene, J gene, V gene, CDR3 DNA, CDR3 protein. D genes are given only for firm matches. A row's size may be missing; if present it is once, few, many or a size class.

NA,TRBD1,TRBJ2-2,TRBV28,TGTGCCAGCAGTACCTCGACAGGGGCAGCCGGGGAGCTGTTTTTT,CASSTSTGAAGELFF
NA,NA,TRBJ1-5,TRBV5-1,TGCGCCAGCAGCTTGGATCTCAATCAGCCCCAGCATTTT,CASSLDLNQPQHF
NA,NA,TRBJ2-5,TRBV19,TGTGCCAGTGCCCGGGGAGGTACAGAGACCCAGTACTTC,CASARGGTETQYF
once,TRBD1,TRBJ2-7,TRBV29-1,TGCAGCGTTAGGTACAGGGGAGATTTGAGCGAGCAGTACTTC,CSVRYRGDLSEQYF
NA,TRBD1,TRBJ2-1,TRBV5-1,TGCGCCAGCAGCTTGGAGGGGACAGGGTTCGACAATGAGCAGTTCTTC,CASSLEGTGFDNEQFF
NA,NA,TRBJ2-1,TRBV18,TGTGCCAGCTCACCCAACCCCGGGACATCAGGGGATAATGAGCAGTTCTTC,CASSPNPGTSGDNEQFF
NA,NA,TRBJ1-1,TRBV25-1,TGTGCCAGCAGTGACTACAGGGTAGGCACTGAAGCTTTCTTT,CASSDYRVGTEAFF
NA,TRBD2,TRBJ2-7,TRBV7-9,TGTGCCAGCAGCTTAGAGGGACTAGCGGGAGCTCAAGGAGAGCAGTACTTC,CASSLEGLAGAQGEQYF
NA,NA,TRBJ2-2,TRBV7-2,TGTGCCAGCAGCCCGACAGGGAACACCGGGGAGCTGTTTTTT,CASSPTGNTGELFF
NA,TRBD1,TRBJ1-5,TRBV2,TGTGCCAGCGGACCCGGACAGGGGGCTCAGCCCCAGCATTTT,CASGPGQGAQPQHF
NA,NA,TRBJ1-3,TRBV6-6,TGTGCCAGCAGGCGGGACGCCTCCTCTGGAAACACCATATATTTT,CASRRDASSGNTIYF
NA,NA,TRBJ1-5,TRBV11-2,TGTGCCAGCAGCCTACGGGGGGTAAAGCAGCCCCAGCATTTT,CASSLRGVKQPQHF
NA,NA,TRBJ2-5,TRBV10-3,TGTGCCATCAGTGAGTCTGTTGGGGGAGGTGGCGAGACCCAGTACTTC,CAISESVGGGGETQYF
NA,NA,TRBJ1-2,TRBV5-6,TGTGCCAGCAGCTTGGACAGGGACGGCTACACCTTC,CASSLDRDGYTF
NA,NA,TRBJ2-3,TRBV9,TGTGCCAGCAGCGTAGATAAGCGGTACACAGATACGCAGTATTTT,CASSVDKRYTDTQYF
once,NA,TRBJ2-7,TRBV13,TGTGCCAGCAGCTTAGGAGGGGAAAAGGGATCCTACGAGCAGTACTTC,CASSLGGEKGSYEQYF
few,TRBD1,TRBJ2-5,TRBV5-4,TGTGCCAGCAGTTGGGACAGGGTACAAGAGACCCAGTACTTC,CASSWDRVQETQYF
NA,TRBD1,TRBJ1-5,TRBV6-5,TGTGCCAGCAGTACGGGACAGGGGGCTAATCAGCCCCAGCATTTT,CASSTGQGANQPQHF
few,TRBD1,TRBJ1-1,TRBV28,TGTGCCAGCAGTTTTTACAGGGGGCCGTTCACTGAAGCTTTCTTT,CASSFYRGPFTEAFF
few,TRBD1,TRBJ1-1,TRBV2,TGTGCCAGCAGTCCTACAGGGGGCACTGAAGCTTTCTTT,CASSPTGGTEAFF
NA,NA,TRBJ2-7,TRBV27,TGTGCCAGCGGCTGGCCCCAGGGCCACGAGCAGTACTTC,CASGWPQGHEQYF
few,NA,TRBJ2-1,TRBV7-9,TGTGCCAGCAGCAGCCGGGACAAGGTGCAGTTCTTC,CASSSRDKVQFF
NA,NA,TRBJ1-5,TRBV2,TGTGCCAGCAGGGTAGCGCAGTCCCATCAGCCCCAGCATTTT,CASRVAQSHQPQHF
NA,TRBD1,TRBJ2-2,TRBV4-2,TGTGCCAGCAGCCAAGCGGGGACAGGGTTCGGGGAGCTGTTTTTT,CASSQAGTGFGELFF
NA,TRBD1,TRBJ1-5,TRBV27,TGTGCCAGCAGTTCCGGGACAGGGTCGCAGCCCCAGCATTTT,CASSSGTGSQPQHF
NA,NA,TRBJ2-2,TRBV5-1,TGCGCCAGCACCCATTCGGGTCCCTTCCCAGCCGGGGAGCTGTTTTTT,CASTHSGPFPAGELFF
NA,NA,TRBJ1-5,TRBV2,TGTGCCAGCAAAGGGAGTCAGATAAATCAGCCCCAGCATTTT,CASKGSQINQPQHF
NA,NA,TRBJ1-2,TRBV19,TGTGCCAGTAGGCAGACACCTAACTATGGCTACACCTTC,CASRQTPNYGYTF
NA,NA,TRBJ2-7,TRBV11-1,TGTGCCAGCAGCTTAAAAGGGGGGGACTACGAGCAGTACTTC,CASSLKGGDYEQYF
few,TRBD2,TRBJ2-7,TRBV28,TGTGCCAGCAGAGACGGGACTAGCGGTACCTACGAGCAGTACTTC,CASRDGTSGTYEQYF
NA,NA,TRBJ2-7,TRBV29-1,TGCAGCGTTCGGTCAGGAGGCGAGCAGTACTTC,CSVRSGGEQYF
NA,TRBD1,TRBJ1-1,TRBV18,TGTGCCAGCTCACCCGGGACAGAAAACACTGAAGCTTTCTTT,CASSPGTENTEAFF
NA,NA,TRBJ1-3,TRBV4-1,TGCGCCAGCAGCCAAGAGCGATCCTCTGGAAACACCATATATTTT,CASSQERSSGNTIYF
NA,TRBD1,TRBJ2-7,TRBV15,TGTGCCACCAGCAGAGATCTTGGGACAGTATACGAGCAGTACTTC,CATSRDLGTVYEQYF
NA,TRBD2,TRBJ2-1,TRBV10-3,TGTGCCATCAGTGTGGGGGTAGCGGGAACATACAATGAGCAGTTCTTC,CAISVGVAGTYNEQFF
NA,NA,TRBJ1-1,TRBV27,TGTGCCAGCATGGTCAGGGCGAACACTGAAGCTTTCTTT,CASMVRANTEAFF
few,NA,TRBJ2-7,TRBV4-1,TGCGCCAGCAGCCAAGATAAGGGCAGGGACGAGCAGTACTTC,CASSQDKGRDEQYF